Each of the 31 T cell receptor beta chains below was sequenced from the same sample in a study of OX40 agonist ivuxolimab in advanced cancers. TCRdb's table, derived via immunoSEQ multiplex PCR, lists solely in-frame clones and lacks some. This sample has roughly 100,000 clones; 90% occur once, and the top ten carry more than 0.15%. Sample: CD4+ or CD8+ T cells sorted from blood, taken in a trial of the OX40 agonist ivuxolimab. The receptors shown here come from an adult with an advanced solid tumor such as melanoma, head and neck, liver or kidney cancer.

The CDR3 DNA is TGTGCCAGCAGCACCGGGGTGCAGAACGAGCAGTACTTC. It yields the protein CASSTGVQNEQYF. The chain recombines TRBV7-8 with TRBJ2-7; D might be TRBD2 (5 bases). V was pared by 5 bases and J by 5 bases, with 13 bases between. This CDR3 spans 13 amino acids. Germline V gene sequence: CDR1 SGHVS, CDR2 FQNEAQ.

CDR3 residues: CASSNGREQFF. CDR3 coding DNA: TGTGCCAGCAGTAACGGGAGGGAGCAGTTCTTC. This chain joins TRBV7-3 and TRBJ2-1; 7 nucleotides line up with TRBD2. The CDR3 runs to 11 residues. Germline lookup yields CDR1 SGHTA and CDR2 FQGTGA. The J segment lost 10 bases and the V segment lost 6 bases, leaving 3 bases of the junction unmatched.

The CDR3 DNA is TGCGCCAGCAGCCTCAATCCCGACAGCCCCGGGGACAATGAGCAGTTCTTC. Translating it yields CASSLNPDSPGDNEQFF. The chain combines TRBV5-1 with TRBJ2-1, with D possibly called TRBD1 or TRBD2 (5 bases each). The CDR3 runs 17 residues. CDR1 and CDR2 from the germline V gene are SGHRS and YFSETQ. V lost 4 bases to trimming and J lost 5 bases, with 22 bases between them.

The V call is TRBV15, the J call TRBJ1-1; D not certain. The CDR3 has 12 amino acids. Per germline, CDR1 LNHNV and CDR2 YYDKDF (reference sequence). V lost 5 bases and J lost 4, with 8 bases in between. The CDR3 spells CATSAGITEAFF. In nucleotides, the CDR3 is TGTGCCACCAGCGCGGGAATCACTGAAGCTTTCTTT.

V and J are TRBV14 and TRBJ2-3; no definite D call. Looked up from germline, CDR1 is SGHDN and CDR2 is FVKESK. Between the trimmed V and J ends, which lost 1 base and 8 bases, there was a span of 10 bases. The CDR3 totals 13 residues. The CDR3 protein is CASSQGGSGTQYF. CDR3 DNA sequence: TGTGCCAGCAGCCAAGGAGGTTCGGGTACGCAGTATTTT.

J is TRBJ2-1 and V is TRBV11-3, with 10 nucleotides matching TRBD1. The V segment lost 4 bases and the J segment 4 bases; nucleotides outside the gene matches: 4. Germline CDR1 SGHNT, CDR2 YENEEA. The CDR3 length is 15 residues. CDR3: CASSWGTGAYNEQFF. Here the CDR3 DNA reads TGTGCCAGCAGCTGGGGGACAGGGGCGTACAATGAGCAGTTCTTC. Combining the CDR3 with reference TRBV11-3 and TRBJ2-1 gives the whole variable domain EAGVVQSPRYKIIEKKQPVAFWCNPISGHNTLYWYLQNLGQGPELLIRYENEEAVDDSQLPKDRFSAERLKGVDSTLKIQPAELGDSAVYLCASSWGTGAYNEQFFGPGTRLTVL.

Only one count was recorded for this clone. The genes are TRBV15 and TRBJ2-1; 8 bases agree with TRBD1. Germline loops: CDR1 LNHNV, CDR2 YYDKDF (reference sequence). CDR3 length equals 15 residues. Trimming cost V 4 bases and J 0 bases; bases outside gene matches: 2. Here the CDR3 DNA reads TGTGCCACCAGCACAGGGGGCGCCTCCTACAATGAGCAGTTCTTC. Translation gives CATSTGGASYNEQFF.

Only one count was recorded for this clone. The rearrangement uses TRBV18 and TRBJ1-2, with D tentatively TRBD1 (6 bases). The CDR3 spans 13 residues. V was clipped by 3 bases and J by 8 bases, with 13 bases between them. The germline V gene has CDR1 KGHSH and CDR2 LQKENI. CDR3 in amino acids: CASSPNRDRGYTF. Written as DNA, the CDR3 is TGTGCCAGCTCACCTAACAGGGATCGGGGCTACACCTTC.

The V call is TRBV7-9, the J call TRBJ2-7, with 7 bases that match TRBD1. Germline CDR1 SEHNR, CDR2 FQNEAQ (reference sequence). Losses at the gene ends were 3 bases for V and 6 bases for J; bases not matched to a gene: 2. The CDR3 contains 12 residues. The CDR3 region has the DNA TGTGCCAGCAGCTTGGGACAGAGCGAGCAGTACTTC. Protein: CASSLGQSEQYF.

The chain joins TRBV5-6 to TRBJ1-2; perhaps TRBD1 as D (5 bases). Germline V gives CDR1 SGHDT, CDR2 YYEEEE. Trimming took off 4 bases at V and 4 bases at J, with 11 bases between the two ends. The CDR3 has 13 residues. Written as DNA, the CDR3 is TGTGCCAGCAGCCTACCAGACAGCTATGGCTACACCTTC. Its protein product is CASSLPDSYGYTF.

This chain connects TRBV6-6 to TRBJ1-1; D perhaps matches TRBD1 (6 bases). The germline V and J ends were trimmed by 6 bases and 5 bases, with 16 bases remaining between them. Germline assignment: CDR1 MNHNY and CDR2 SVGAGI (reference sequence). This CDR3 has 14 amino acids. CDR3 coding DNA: TGTGCCAGCAGCAACAGGGTTGGGGGGACTGAAGCTTTCTTT. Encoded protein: CASSNRVGGTEAFF.

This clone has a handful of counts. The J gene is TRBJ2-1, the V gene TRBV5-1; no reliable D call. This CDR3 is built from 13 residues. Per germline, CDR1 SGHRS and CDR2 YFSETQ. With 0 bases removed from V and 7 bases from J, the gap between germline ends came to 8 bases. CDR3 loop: CASSLVLGNEQFF. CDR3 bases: TGCGCCAGCAGCTTGGTTTTGGGTAATGAGCAGTTCTTC.

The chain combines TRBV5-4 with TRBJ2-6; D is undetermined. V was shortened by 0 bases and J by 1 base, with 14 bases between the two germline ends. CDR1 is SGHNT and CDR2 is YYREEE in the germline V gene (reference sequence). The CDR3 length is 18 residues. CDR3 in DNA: TGTGCCAGCAGCTTGGGTGGGGATACGGTGTCTGGGGCCAACGTCCTGACTTTC. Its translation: CASSLGGDTVSGANVLTF.

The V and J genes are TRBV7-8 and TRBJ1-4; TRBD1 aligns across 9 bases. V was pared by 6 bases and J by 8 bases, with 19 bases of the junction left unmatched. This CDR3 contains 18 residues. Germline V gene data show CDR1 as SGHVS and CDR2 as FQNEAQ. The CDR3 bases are TGTGCCAGCAGATTAAGTTGGGGGACAGGGCAGTTTGGCGAAAAACTGTTTTTT. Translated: CASRLSWGTGQFGEKLFF.

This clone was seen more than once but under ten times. Here the CDR3 reads CASRSVGNTGELFF. CDR3 coding DNA: TGTGCCAGTAGATCGGTGGGGAACACCGGGGAGCTGTTTTTT. The chain couples TRBV19 to TRBJ2-2; D is unresolved. The germline V gene has CDR1 LNHDA and CDR2 SQIVND (reference sequence). Trimming left V 6 bases short and J 1 base short, with 9 bases between. The CDR3 has 14 residues.

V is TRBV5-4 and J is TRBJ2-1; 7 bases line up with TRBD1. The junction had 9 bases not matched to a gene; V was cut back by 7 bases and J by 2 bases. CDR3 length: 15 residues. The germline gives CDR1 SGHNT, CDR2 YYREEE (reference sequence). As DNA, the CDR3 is TGTGCCAGCGCCCCGACGCAGGGGGCCTACAATGAGCAGTTCTTC. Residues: CASAPTQGAYNEQFF.

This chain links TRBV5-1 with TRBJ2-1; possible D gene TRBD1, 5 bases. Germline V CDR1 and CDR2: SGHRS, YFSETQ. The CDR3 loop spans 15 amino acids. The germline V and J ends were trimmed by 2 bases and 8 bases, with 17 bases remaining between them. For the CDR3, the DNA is TGCGCCAGCAGCTTAATTGGGCAGGGTTTGGATGAGCAGTTCTTC. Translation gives CASSLIGQGLDEQFF.

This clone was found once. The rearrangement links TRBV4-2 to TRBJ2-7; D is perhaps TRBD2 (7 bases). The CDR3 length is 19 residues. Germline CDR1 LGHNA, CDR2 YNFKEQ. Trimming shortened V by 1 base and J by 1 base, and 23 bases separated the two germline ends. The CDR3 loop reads CASSQVRRLGGPGSYEQYF. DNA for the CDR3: TGTGCCAGCAGCCAAGTACGTCGTTTGGGGGGGCCTGGGTCCTACGAGCAGTACTTC.

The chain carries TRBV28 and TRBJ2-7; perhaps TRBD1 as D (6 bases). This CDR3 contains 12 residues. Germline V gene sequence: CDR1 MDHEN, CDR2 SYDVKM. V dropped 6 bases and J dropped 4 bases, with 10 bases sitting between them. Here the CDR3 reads CASRTQGYEQYF. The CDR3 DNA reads TGTGCCAGCAGGACACAGGGTTACGAGCAGTACTTC.

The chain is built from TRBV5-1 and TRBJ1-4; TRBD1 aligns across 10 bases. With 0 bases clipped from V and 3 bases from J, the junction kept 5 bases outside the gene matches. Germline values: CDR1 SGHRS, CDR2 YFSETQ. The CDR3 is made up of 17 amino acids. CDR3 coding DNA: TGCGCCAGCAGCTTGGGGACAGGGGGTTTGGCTAATGAAAAACTGTTTTTT. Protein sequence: CASSLGTGGLANEKLFF.

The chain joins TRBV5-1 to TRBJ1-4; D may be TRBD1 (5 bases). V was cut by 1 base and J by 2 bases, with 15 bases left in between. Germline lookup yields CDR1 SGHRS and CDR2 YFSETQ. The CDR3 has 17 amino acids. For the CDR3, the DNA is TGCGCCAGCAGCTTGCTGTTCAGCGGGGCGACTAATGAAAAACTGTTTTTT. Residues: CASSLLFSGATNEKLFF.

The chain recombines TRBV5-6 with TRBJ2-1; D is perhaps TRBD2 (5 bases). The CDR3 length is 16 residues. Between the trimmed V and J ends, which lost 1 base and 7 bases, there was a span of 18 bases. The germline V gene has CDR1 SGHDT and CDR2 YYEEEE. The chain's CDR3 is CASSLSLRNRGNEQFF. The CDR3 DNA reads TGTGCCAGCAGCTTGTCCCTACGGAATCGAGGGAATGAGCAGTTCTTC.

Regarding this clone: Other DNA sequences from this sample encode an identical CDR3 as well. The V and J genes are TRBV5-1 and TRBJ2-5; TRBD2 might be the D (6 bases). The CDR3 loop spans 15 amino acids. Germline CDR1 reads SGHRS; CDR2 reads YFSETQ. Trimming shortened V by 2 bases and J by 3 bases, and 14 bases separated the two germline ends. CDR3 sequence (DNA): TGCGCCAGCAGCTTAGGAGGGGAGGTAAAAGAGACCCAGTACTTC. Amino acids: CASSLGGEVKETQYF.

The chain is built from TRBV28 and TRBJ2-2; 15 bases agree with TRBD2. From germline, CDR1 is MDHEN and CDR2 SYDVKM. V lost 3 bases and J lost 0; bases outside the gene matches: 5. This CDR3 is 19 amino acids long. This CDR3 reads CASSFGGLAGGPNTGELFF. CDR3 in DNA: TGTGCCAGCAGTTTCGGAGGACTAGCGGGAGGGCCGAACACCGGGGAGCTGTTTTTT.

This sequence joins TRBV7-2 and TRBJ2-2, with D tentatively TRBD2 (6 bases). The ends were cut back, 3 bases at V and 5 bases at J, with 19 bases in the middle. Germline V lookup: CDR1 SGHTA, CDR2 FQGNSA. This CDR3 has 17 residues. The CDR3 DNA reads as TGTGCCAGCAGCTTTAACCCGGGAGAGGCCTTTACCGGGGAGCTGTTTTTT. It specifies CASSFNPGEAFTGELFF. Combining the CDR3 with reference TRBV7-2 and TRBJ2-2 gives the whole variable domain GAGVSQSPSNKVTEKGKDVELRCDPISGHTALYWYRQSLGQGLEFLIYFQGNSAPDKSGLPSDRFSAERTGGSVSTLTIQRTQQEDSAVYLCASSFNPGEAFTGELFFGEGSRLTVL.

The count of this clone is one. CDR3 DNA: TGCGCCAGCAGTGAGGGGTTCCTACTCAAAAACATTCAGTACTTC. It is translated as CASSEGFLLKNIQYF. The chain links TRBV10-2 to TRBJ2-4; D is unresolved. This CDR3 has 15 residues. Trimming pared 2 bases from V and 3 bases from J, leaving 11 bases between. CDR1 is WSHSY and CDR2 is SAAADI in the germline V gene.

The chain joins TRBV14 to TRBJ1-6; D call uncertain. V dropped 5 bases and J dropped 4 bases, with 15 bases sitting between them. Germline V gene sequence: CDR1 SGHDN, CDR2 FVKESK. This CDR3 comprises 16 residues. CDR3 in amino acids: CASSDLSLAYNSPLHF. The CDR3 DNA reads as TGTGCCAGCAGCGACCTTAGCTTGGCGTATAATTCACCCCTCCACTTT.

The CDR3 sequence is CASSPPWGLGAGELFF. Written as DNA, the CDR3 is TGTGCCAGCAGCCCCCCTTGGGGGCTTGGGGCCGGGGAGCTGTTTTTT. The chain combines TRBV7-9 with TRBJ2-2, with D perhaps TRBD1 (6 bases). Trimming removed 5 bases at V and 6 bases at J, with 19 bases between. This CDR3 is built from 16 residues. Germline lookup yields CDR1 SEHNR and CDR2 FQNEAQ (reference sequence).

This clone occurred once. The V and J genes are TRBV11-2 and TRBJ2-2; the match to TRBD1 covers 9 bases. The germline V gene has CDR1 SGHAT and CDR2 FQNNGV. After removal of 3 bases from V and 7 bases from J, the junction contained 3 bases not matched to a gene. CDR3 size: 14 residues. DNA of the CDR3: TGTGCCAGCAGCTTTCGGGACAGGGTCGGGGAGCTGTTTTTT. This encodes CASSFRDRVGELFF.

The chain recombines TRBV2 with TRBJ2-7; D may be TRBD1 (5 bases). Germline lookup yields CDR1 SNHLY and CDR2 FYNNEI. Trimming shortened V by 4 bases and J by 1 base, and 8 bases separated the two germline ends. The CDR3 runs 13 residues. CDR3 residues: CASSVDSSYEQYF. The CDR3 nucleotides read TGTGCCAGCAGTGTTGACAGTTCCTACGAGCAGTACTTC. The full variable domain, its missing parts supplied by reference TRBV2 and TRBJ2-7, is EPEVTQTPSHQVTQMGQEVILRCVPISNHLYFYWYRQILGQKVEFLVSFYNNEISEKSEIFDDQFSVERPDGSNFTLKIRSTKLEDSAMYFCASSVDSSYEQYFGPGTRLTVT.

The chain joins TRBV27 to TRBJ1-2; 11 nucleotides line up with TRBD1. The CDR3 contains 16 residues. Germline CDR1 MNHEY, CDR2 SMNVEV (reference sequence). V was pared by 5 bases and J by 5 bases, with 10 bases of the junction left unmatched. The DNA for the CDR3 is TGTGCCAGCAGTCCCCAGCGGGGGACAGGGGGTTATGGCTACACCTTC. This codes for CASSPQRGTGGYGYTF.